This T cell receptor (beta chain) was obtained from a study of somatic mutations in cytotoxic T cells in rheumatoid arthritis. Whole-study context: Flow sorting yielded some V beta antibody-stained T-cell populations at nearly 100% purity, among them V beta1+ cells sequenced for TCRB. Study results and caveats: Clonality measured in CD8+ T cells did not differ significantly between rheumatoid arthritis patients and age-matched healthy controls.

Positive magnetic bead selection, which isolated the CD4+ and CD8+ cells, was followed by a flow cytometry check of purity. V gave up 8 bases and J gave up 2 bases, with 11 bases separating them. Germline V gene lookup returns CDR1 LNHNV and CDR2 YYDKDF (reference sequence). There are 13 residues in the CDR3. Generated by immunoSEQ multiplex PCR, the TCRdb table keeps only in-frame clones and is missing some. This sample has about 33,000 clones, with roughly four fifths found just once. Notes on this clone: Its antigen is unknown.

The receptor's source is a man in his forties in good health. Sequences were obtained from CD8+ T cells sorted from blood. V gene TRBV15 combines with J gene TRBJ2-3; D is perhaps TRBD2 (5 bases). CDR3 protein: CATEAELTDTQYF. The CDR3 DNA reads as TGTGCCACCGAAGCGGAACTCACAGATACGCAGTATTTT. Supplemented by reference TRBV15 and TRBJ2-3, the full variable domain reads DAMVIQNPRYQVTQFGKPVTLSCSQTLNHNVMYWYQQKSSQAPKLLFHYYDKDFNNEADTPDNFQSRRPNTSFCFLDIRSPGLGDTAMYLCATEAELTDTQYFGPGTRLTVL.